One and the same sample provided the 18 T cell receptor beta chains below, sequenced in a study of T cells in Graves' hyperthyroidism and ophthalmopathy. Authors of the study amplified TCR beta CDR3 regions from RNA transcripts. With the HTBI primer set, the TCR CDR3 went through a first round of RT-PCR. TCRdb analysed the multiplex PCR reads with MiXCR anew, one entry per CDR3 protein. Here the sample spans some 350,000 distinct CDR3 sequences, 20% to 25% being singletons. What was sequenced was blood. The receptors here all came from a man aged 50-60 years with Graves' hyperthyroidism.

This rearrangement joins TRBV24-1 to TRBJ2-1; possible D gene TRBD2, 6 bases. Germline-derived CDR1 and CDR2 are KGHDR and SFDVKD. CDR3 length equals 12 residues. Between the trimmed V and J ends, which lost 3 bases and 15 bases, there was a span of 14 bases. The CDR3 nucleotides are TGTGCCACCAGTGATCCGGGACTCCCCCCGTTCTTC. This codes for CATSDPGLPPFF.

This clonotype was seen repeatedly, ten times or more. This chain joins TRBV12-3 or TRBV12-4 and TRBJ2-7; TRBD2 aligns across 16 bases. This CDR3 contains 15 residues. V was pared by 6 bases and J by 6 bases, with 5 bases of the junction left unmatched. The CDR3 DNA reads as TGTGCCAGCAGACCTGGGACTAGCGGGAGGGGCGAGCAGTACTTC. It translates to CASRPGTSGRGEQYF.

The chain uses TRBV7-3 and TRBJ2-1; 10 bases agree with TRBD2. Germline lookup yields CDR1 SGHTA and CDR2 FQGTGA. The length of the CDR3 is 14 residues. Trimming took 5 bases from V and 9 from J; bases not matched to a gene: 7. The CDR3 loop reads CASSPSGRAFEQFF. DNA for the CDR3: TGTGCCAGCAGCCCCAGCGGGAGGGCCTTTGAGCAGTTCTTC.

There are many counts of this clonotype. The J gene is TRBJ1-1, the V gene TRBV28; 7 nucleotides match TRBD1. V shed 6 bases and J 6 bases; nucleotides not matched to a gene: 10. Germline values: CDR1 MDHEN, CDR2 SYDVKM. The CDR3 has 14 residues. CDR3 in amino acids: CASSLGQLIPEAFF. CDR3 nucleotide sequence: TGTGCCAGCAGCCTGGGACAGTTGATCCCTGAAGCTTTCTTT.

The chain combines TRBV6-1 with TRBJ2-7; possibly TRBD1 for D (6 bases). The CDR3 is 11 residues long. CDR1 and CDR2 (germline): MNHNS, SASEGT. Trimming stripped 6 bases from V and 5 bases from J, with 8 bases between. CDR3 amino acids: CASRQGHEQYF. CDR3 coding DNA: TGTGCCAGCAGACAGGGACACGAGCAGTACTTC.

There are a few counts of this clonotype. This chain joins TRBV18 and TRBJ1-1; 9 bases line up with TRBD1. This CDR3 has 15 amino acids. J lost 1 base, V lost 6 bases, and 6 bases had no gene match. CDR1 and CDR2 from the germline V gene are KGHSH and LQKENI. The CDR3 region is CASSPWDRENTEAFF. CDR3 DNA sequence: TGTGCCAGCTCCCCCTGGGACAGGGAGAACACTGAAGCTTTCTTT.

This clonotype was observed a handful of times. The CDR3 DNA is TGCAGTGCTAGGGACCGTAGCGGGAGGAATGGGAACACCGGGGAGCTGTTTTTT. The encoded protein is CSARDRSGRNGNTGELFF. This rearrangement joins TRBV20-1 to TRBJ2-2; 10 positions agree with TRBD2. Germline CDR1 reads DFQATT; CDR2 reads SNEGSKA (reference sequence). The CDR3 consists of 18 residues. V dropped 3 bases and J dropped 1; count of bases not matched to a gene: 11.

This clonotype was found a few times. CDR3 in DNA: TGTGCCAGCAGCCCCGGGCAGGGGGCTGATACGCAGTATTTT. Encoded protein: CASSPGQGADTQYF. The rearrangement joins TRBV9 to TRBJ2-3, with 8 nucleotides matching TRBD1. Germline CDR1 is SGDLS and CDR2 is YYNGEE. Trimming took 4 bases from V and 6 from J; bases not matched to a gene: 7. There are 14 residues in the CDR3.

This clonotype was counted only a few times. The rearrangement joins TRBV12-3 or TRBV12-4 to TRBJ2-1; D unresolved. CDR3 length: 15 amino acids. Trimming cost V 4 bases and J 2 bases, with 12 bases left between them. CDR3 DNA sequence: TGTGCCAGCAGTTCCACGCAGAAGCCCTACAATGAGCAGTTCTTC. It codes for CASSSTQKPYNEQFF.

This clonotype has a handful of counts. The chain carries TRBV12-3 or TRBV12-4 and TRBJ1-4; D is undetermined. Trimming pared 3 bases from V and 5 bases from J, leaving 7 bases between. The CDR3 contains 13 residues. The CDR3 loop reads CASSLGRNEKLFF. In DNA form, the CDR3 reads TGTGCCAGCAGTTTGGGAAGGAATGAAAAACTGTTTTTT.

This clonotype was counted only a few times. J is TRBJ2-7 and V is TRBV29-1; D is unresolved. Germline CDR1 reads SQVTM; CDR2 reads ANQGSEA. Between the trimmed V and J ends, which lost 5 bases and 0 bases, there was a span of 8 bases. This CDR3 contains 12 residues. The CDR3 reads CSVIGSSYEQYF. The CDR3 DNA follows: TGCAGCGTTATCGGAAGCTCCTACGAGCAGTACTTC.

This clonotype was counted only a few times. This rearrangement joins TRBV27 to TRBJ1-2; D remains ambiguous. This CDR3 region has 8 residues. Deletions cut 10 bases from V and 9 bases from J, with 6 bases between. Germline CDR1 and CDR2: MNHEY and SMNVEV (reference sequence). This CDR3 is CATRRYTF. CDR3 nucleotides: TGTGCCACCCGGCGCTACACCTTC.

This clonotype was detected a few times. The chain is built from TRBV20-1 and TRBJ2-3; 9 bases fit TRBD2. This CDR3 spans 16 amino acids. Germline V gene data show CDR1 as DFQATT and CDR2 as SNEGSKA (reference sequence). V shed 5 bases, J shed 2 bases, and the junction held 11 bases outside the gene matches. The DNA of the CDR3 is TGCAGTGCTCAAGAGATGGTAGCGGGAGTCACAGATACGCAGTATTTT. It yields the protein CSAQEMVAGVTDTQYF.

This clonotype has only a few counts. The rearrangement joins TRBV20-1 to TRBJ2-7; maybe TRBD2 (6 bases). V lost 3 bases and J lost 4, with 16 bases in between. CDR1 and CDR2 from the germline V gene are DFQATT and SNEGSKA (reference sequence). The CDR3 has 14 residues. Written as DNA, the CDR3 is TGCAGTGCTAGGGGTCTAGCGAGAGAGTACGAGCAGTACTTC. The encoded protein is CSARGLAREYEQYF.

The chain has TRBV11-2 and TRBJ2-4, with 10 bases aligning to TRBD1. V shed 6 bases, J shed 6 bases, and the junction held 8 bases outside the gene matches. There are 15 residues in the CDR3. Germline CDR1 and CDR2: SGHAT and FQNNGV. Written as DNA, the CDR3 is TGTGCCAGCAGTGACAGGACAGGGGGTGGAAACATTCAGTACTTC. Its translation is CASSDRTGGGNIQYF.

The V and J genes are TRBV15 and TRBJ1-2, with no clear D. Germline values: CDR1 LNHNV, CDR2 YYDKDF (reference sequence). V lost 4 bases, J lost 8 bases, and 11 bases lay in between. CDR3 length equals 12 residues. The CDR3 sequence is CATSMTGGGYTF. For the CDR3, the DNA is TGTGCCACCAGCATGACGGGCGGGGGCTACACCTTC.

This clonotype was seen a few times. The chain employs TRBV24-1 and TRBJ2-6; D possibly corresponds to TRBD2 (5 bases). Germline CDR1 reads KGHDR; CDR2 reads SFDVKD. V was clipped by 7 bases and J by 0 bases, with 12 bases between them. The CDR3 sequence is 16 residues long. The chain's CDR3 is CATSPNRDSGANVLTF. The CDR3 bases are TGTGCCACCAGCCCAAACCGGGACTCTGGGGCCAACGTCCTGACTTTC.

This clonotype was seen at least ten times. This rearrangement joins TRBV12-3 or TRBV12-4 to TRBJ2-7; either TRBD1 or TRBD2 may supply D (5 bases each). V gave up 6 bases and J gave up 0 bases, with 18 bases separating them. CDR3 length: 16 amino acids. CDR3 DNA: TGTGCCAGCAGCCCGGGACGGACAACTATCTCCTACGAGCAGTACTTC. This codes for CASSPGRTTISYEQYF.